These 31 T cell receptor beta chains came from one sample sequenced in a study of T cell responses to AZD1222 COVID-19 vaccine. Sequenced by immunoSEQ multiplex PCR; TCRdb stores in-frame clones only, minus some. The table has about 120,000 clones, about 88% seen once. Sequencing was performed on peripheral blood, taken on day 0 of AZD1222 vaccination. Receptor source: an adult in good health.

The table lists this clone with a few counts. The chain joins TRBV10-3 to TRBJ1-2; D is unclear. Per germline, CDR1 ENHRY and CDR2 SYGVKD. V lost 6 bases and J 4 bases, leaving 15 bases between the germline ends. The CDR3 has 14 residues. The DNA for the CDR3 is TGTGCCATCAGCGAGATTGACACCTTCTATGGCTACACCTTC. Translated: CAISEIDTFYGYTF.

V usage is TRBV2 and J usage is TRBJ1-2, with D possibly being TRBD1 (6 bases). V lost 8 bases and J 0 bases, leaving 16 bases between the germline ends. The CDR3 has 15 residues. The germline CDR1 and CDR2 sequences are SNHLY and FYNNEI. The CDR3 DNA is TGTGCCAGCCTAGGCCGGGACATTCCTAACTATGGCTACACCTTC. Its protein product is CASLGRDIPNYGYTF.

CDR3 nucleotides: TGTGCCACCAGTGATTTGTTCGGGGGCGAGCAGTTCTTC. This gives the protein CATSDLFGGEQFF. The chain couples TRBV24-1 to TRBJ2-1; D assignment may be TRBD1 or TRBD2 (6 bases each). CDR1 is KGHDR, CDR2 SFDVKD, per germline. V was pared by 0 bases and J by 10 bases, with 9 bases between. This CDR3 has 13 residues.

This clone was counted only a few times. V gene TRBV6-5 combines with J gene TRBJ1-4; D is unclear. The germline V and J ends were trimmed by 6 bases and 2 bases, with 10 bases remaining between them. This CDR3 has 14 residues. In germline, CDR1 is MNHEY, CDR2 SVGAGI. The CDR3 bases are TGTGCCAGCAGCTTGGATCTCACTAATGAAAAACTGTTTTTT. Its protein product is CASSLDLTNEKLFF.

This sequence joins TRBV15 and TRBJ1-1; D is possibly TRBD1 (5 bases). Germline loops: CDR1 LNHNV, CDR2 YYDKDF (reference sequence). The length of the CDR3 is 14 residues. The V gene lost 10 bases and the J gene lost 5 bases, with 20 bases spanning the gap. CDR3 in amino acids: CAIADRSPGTEAFF. In nucleotides, the CDR3 is TGTGCCATCGCCGACAGAAGCCCAGGGACTGAAGCTTTCTTT.

This clone was seen once. The rearrangement uses TRBV10-3 and TRBJ2-7; 7 bases align to TRBD2. The CDR3 sequence is 12 residues long. Looked up from germline, CDR1 is ENHRY and CDR2 is SYGVKD. J gave up 1 base and V 11 bases, and 5 bases lay outside the gene matches. The CDR3 protein is CAVGEGSYEQYF. Here the CDR3 DNA reads TGTGCCGTCGGGGAGGGGTCCTACGAGCAGTACTTC.

The gene calls are TRBV27 and TRBJ2-7; D possibly corresponds to TRBD1 (6 bases). The length of the CDR3 is 15 residues. Germline CDR1 and CDR2: MNHEY and SMNVEV (reference sequence). Trimming cost V 5 bases and J 2 bases, with 16 bases left between them. The CDR3 reads CASSPRDTGTYEQYF. The CDR3 DNA reads TGTGCCAGCAGTCCCCGGGACACCGGGACCTACGAGCAGTACTTC.

The gene calls are TRBV5-5 and TRBJ2-7; no definite D call. The V gene lost 2 bases and the J gene lost 2 bases, with 17 bases spanning the gap. CDR1 and CDR2 (germline): SGHKS, YYEKEE (reference sequence). CDR3 size: 16 residues. CDR3 loop: CASSFSASVYTYEQYF. The CDR3 DNA follows: TGTGCCAGCAGCTTCAGCGCGTCAGTGTATACCTACGAGCAGTACTTC.

The rearrangement uses TRBV28 and TRBJ2-3, with D unresolved. CDR3 length: 12 amino acids. The germline V and J ends were trimmed by 1 base and 6 bases, with 5 bases remaining between them. CDR1 is MDHEN and CDR2 is SYDVKM in the germline V gene. CDR3 amino acids: CASSLLADTQYF. CDR3 in DNA: TGTGCCAGCAGTTTATTGGCGGATACGCAGTATTTT. Looking up the rest from reference TRBV28 and TRBJ2-3 gives the full variable domain: DVKVTQSSRYLVKRTGEKVFLECVQDMDHENMFWYRQDPGLGLRLIYFSYDVKMKEKGDIPEGYSVSREKKERFSLILESASTNQTSMYLCASSLLADTQYFGPGTRLTVL.

Here the CDR3 reads CATSDPLAGGQETQYF. The CDR3 bases are TGTGCCACCAGTGATCCTCTAGCGGGGGGCCAAGAGACCCAGTACTTC. This chain joins TRBV24-1 and TRBJ2-5, with 11 bases fitting TRBD2. Germline values: CDR1 KGHDR, CDR2 SFDVKD. Trimming took 3 bases from V and 1 from J; bases not matched to a gene: 3. The CDR3 has 16 amino acids.

This chain connects TRBV12-3 or TRBV12-4 to TRBJ1-1; no clear D. This CDR3 comprises 12 residues. V was shortened by 6 bases and J by 6 bases, with 11 bases between the two germline ends. CDR3 region: CASSPVPPEAFF. The CDR3 DNA reads TGTGCCAGCAGCCCGGTGCCCCCTGAAGCTTTCTTT.

The rearrangement uses TRBV6-4 and TRBJ1-1, with a weak D call TRBD1 (5 bases). This CDR3 region has 14 residues. Trimming shortened V by 6 bases and J by 4 bases, and 15 bases separated the two germline ends. Germline V gene lookup returns CDR1 MRHNA and CDR2 SNTAGT. The CDR3 bases are TGTGCCAGCAGGCGACTCGGAGGGGTCACTGAAGCTTTCTTT. This translates into CASRRLGGVTEAFF.

The rearrangement uses TRBV13 and TRBJ2-7; D is perhaps TRBD2 (6 bases). Germline V gene sequence: CDR1 PRHDT, CDR2 FYEKMQ (reference sequence). V was shortened by 1 base and J by 7 bases, with 11 bases between the two germline ends. This CDR3 spans 13 amino acids. In DNA, the CDR3 is TGTGCCAGCAGCTTAGCGGGAGAGGTTGAGCAGTACTTC. Amino acid sequence: CASSLAGEVEQYF.

The chain recombines TRBV13 with TRBJ1-2, with a possible D match to TRBD1 (5 bases). This CDR3 comprises 13 residues. Germline V gene lookup returns CDR1 PRHDT and CDR2 FYEKMQ (reference sequence). The ends were cut back, 4 bases at V and 8 bases at J, with 14 bases in the middle. The CDR3 is CASSYQSRDGYTF. The CDR3 nucleotides are TGTGCCAGCAGCTACCAATCCAGGGACGGCTACACCTTC.

The chain carries TRBV27 and TRBJ2-1; no definite D call. Deletions cut 5 bases from V and 8 bases from J, with 13 bases between. Germline CDR1 reads MNHEY; CDR2 reads SMNVEV (reference sequence). The CDR3 spans 13 residues. CDR3 in DNA: TGTGCCAGCAGTCGAATTATCCGAGATGAGCAGTTCTTC. This sequence encodes CASSRIIRDEQFF.

J is TRBJ2-5 and V is TRBV6-1; D is uncertain. The CDR3 extends over 14 amino acids. Germline CDR1 reads MNHNS; CDR2 reads SASEGT. Trimming cost V 4 bases and J 9 bases, with 18 bases left between them. CDR3 region: CASSAARRFVAQYF. The DNA for the CDR3 is TGTGCCAGCAGTGCAGCCCGAAGATTCGTTGCCCAGTACTTC.

This clone has only a few counts. The chain has TRBV11-3 and TRBJ1-2, with unresolved D. This CDR3 is 11 amino acids long. Germline CDR1 SGHNT, CDR2 YENEEA. V dropped 5 bases and J dropped 7 bases, with 8 bases sitting between them. In DNA form, the CDR3 reads TGTGCCAGCAGCCCGTCGGGTGGCTACACCTTC. It encodes CASSPSGGYTF. Variable domain in full (rest from reference TRBV11-3 and TRBJ1-2): EAGVVQSPRYKIIEKKQPVAFWCNPISGHNTLYWYLQNLGQGPELLIRYENEEAVDDSQLPKDRFSAERLKGVDSTLKIQPAELGDSAVYLCASSPSGGYTFGSGTRLTVV.

This clone occurred once. The V and J genes are TRBV28 and TRBJ1-6; 8 bases are a match to TRBD1. Trimming removed 6 bases from V and 9 bases from J; junction bases left unmatched: 10. Germline values: CDR1 MDHEN, CDR2 SYDVKM. This CDR3 comprises 15 residues. The CDR3 nucleotides are TGTGCCAGCAGCCCCCCCCAGGGGGCTGCTTCACCCCTCCACTTT. It encodes CASSPPQGAASPLHF. The full variable domain, with the rest looked up from reference TRBV28 and TRBJ1-6, is DVKVTQSSRYLVKRTGEKVFLECVQDMDHENMFWYRQDPGLGLRLIYFSYDVKMKEKGDIPEGYSVSREKKERFSLILESASTNQTSMYLCASSPPQGAASPLHFGNGTRLTVT.

The V call is TRBV6-5, the J call TRBJ1-5; D is perhaps TRBD1 (5 bases). V lost 5 bases to trimming and J lost 4 bases, with 9 bases between them. Germline V lookup: CDR1 MNHEY, CDR2 SVGAGI. The CDR3 loop spans 13 amino acids. The CDR3 sequence is CASSPSGNQPQHF. CDR3 DNA: TGTGCCAGCAGTCCCTCAGGGAATCAGCCCCAGCATTTT.

The chain employs TRBV5-5 and TRBJ1-5; D not certain. V lost 4 bases, J lost 4 bases, and 9 bases lay in between. CDR1 SGHKS and CDR2 YYEKEE come from the germline V gene (reference sequence). CDR3 size: 13 residues. The CDR3 region is CASSLDINQPQHF. The CDR3 nucleotides are TGTGCCAGCAGCCTCGATATAAATCAGCCCCAGCATTTT.

The V call is TRBV5-6, the J call TRBJ2-7; D uncertain. This CDR3 region has 12 residues. V lost 4 bases and J 6 bases, leaving 11 bases between the germline ends. Germline CDR1 is SGHDT and CDR2 is YYEEEE. In DNA, the CDR3 is TGTGCCAGCAGCCTGGCGGCCGGCGAGCAGTACTTC. Its protein product is CASSLAAGEQYF. Full variable domain (rest looked up from reference TRBV5-6 and TRBJ2-7): DAGVTQSPTHLIKTRGQQVTLRCSPKSGHDTVSWYQQALGQGPQFIFQYYEEEERQRGNFPDRFSGHQFPNYSSELNVNALLLGDSALYLCASSLAAGEQYFGPGTRLTVT.

The chain carries TRBV5-5 and TRBJ2-3; TRBD2 matches 9 bases. V was pared by 0 bases and J by 0 bases, with 2 bases of the junction left unmatched. Looked up from germline, CDR1 is SGHKS and CDR2 is YYEKEE (reference sequence). There are 16 residues in the CDR3. The CDR3 sequence: CASSLVAGGSTDTQYF. The CDR3 DNA follows: TGTGCCAGCAGCTTGGTCGCGGGAGGGAGCACAGATACGCAGTATTTT. The variable domain in full, with the rest retrieved from reference TRBV5-5 and TRBJ2-3, is DAGVTQSPTHLIKTRGQQVTLRCSPISGHKSVSWYQQVLGQGPQFIFQYYEKEERGRGNFPDRFSARQFPNYSSELNVNALLLGDSALYLCASSLVAGGSTDTQYFGPGTRLTVL.

The CDR3 sequence: CASSPIDSPGNTIYF. The CDR3 DNA sequence: TGTGCCAGCAGCCCCATCGACAGCCCTGGAAACACCATATATTTT. The rearrangement links TRBV28 to TRBJ1-3; TRBD1 is a possible D gene (5 bases). Germline V gives CDR1 MDHEN, CDR2 SYDVKM. V lost 6 bases to trimming and J lost 2 bases, with 14 bases between them. The CDR3 contains 15 residues.

The chain couples TRBV28 to TRBJ1-4; D possibly corresponds to TRBD1 (6 bases). The CDR3 sequence is 15 residues long. The V and J ends lost 5 bases and 4 bases respectively, with 14 bases between them. Germline CDR1 MDHEN, CDR2 SYDVKM. CDR3 sequence reads: CASSHGGGNNEKLFF. Written as DNA, the CDR3 is TGTGCCAGCAGTCACGGGGGCGGGAATAATGAAAAACTGTTTTTT.

The V call is TRBV2, the J call TRBJ2-2; 8 bases agree with TRBD1. The germline gives CDR1 SNHLY, CDR2 FYNNEI. V lost 6 bases to trimming and J lost 3 bases; unmatched junction nucleotides: 6. The CDR3 has 15 amino acids. Written as DNA, the CDR3 is TGTGCCAGCAGAAGACAGGGGATCGACACCGGGGAGCTGTTTTTT. Its protein product is CASRRQGIDTGELFF.

This clone was picked up one time. The same CDR3 can be traced to other DNA sequences in this sample. The chain employs TRBV28 and TRBJ1-5; 7 nucleotides line up with TRBD1. Germline loops: CDR1 MDHEN, CDR2 SYDVKM. The length of the CDR3 is 14 residues. The junction had 9 bases not matched to a gene; V was cut back by 6 bases and J by 7 bases. Here the CDR3 DNA reads TGTGCCAGCAGCCGAGGACAGGCAGGGCAGCCCCAGCATTTT. It specifies CASSRGQAGQPQHF.

V usage is TRBV4-1 and J usage is TRBJ1-1; D gene uncertain. CDR3 length: 14 amino acids. Trimming took 1 base from V and 2 from J, leaving 8 bases between them. CDR1 and CDR2 from the germline V gene are MGHRA and YSYEKL. CDR3 residues: CASSQVSSNTEAFF. In nucleotides, the CDR3 is TGCGCCAGCAGCCAAGTGTCCAGTAACACTGAAGCTTTCTTT.

This clone was seen a handful of times. This chain joins TRBV24-1 and TRBJ1-4; unclear D gene. Germline lookup yields CDR1 KGHDR and CDR2 SFDVKD. Trimming cost V 4 bases and J 10 bases, with 18 bases left between them. The CDR3 extends over 15 amino acids. CDR3 in DNA: TGTGCCACCAGTGACCCGCGGGGAGCTCCAGGAAAACTGTTTTTT. This encodes CATSDPRGAPGKLFF.

This chain uses TRBV27 with TRBJ2-5, with no clear D. V was trimmed by 3 bases and J by 5 bases, leaving 4 bases between them. The CDR3 consists of 11 residues. CDR1 MNHEY and CDR2 SMNVEV come from the germline V gene (reference sequence). The CDR3 sequence is CASSFAETQYF. The CDR3 region has the DNA TGTGCCAGCAGTTTTGCGGAGACCCAGTACTTC.

V and J are TRBV7-9 and TRBJ2-1; 11 nucleotides agree with TRBD2. The V segment lost 3 bases and the J segment 7 bases; nucleotides outside the gene matches: 5. The CDR3 has 15 residues. Germline V gene sequence: CDR1 SEHNR, CDR2 FQNEAQ (reference sequence). The CDR3 nucleotides read TGTGCCAGCAGCTTGACTAGCGGGAAGACTAATGAGCAGTTCTTC. Its translation is CASSLTSGKTNEQFF.

This chain connects TRBV3-1 (or the pseudogene TRBV3-2) to TRBJ2-5; D remains ambiguous. CDR1 and CDR2 from the germline V gene are LGHDT and YNNKEL (reference sequence). Trimming took off 0 bases at V and 6 bases at J, with 5 bases between the two ends. The CDR3 is 12 residues long. CDR3: CASSQDSQTQYF. CDR3 bases: TGTGCCAGCAGCCAAGATAGTCAGACCCAGTACTTC.